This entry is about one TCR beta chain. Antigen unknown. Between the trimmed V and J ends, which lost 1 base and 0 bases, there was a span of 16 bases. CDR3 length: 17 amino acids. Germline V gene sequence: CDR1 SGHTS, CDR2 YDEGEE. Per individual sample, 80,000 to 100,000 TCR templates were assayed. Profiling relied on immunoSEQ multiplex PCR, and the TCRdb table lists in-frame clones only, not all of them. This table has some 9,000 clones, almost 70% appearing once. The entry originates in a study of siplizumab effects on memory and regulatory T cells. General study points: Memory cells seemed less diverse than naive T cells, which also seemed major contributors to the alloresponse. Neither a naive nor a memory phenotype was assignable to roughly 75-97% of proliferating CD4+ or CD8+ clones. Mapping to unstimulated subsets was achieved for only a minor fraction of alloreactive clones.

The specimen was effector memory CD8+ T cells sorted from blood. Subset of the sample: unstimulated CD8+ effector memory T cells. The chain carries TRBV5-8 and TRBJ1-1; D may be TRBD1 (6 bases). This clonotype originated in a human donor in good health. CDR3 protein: CASSLTRTEHMNTEAFF. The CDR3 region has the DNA TGTGCCAGCAGCTTGACTCGGACAGAGCACATGAACACTGAAGCTTTCTTT. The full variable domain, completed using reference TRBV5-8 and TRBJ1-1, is EAGVTQSPTHLIKTRGQQATLRCSPISGHTSVYWYQQALGLGLQFLLWYDEGEERNRGNFPPRFSGRQFPNYSSELNVNALELEDSALYLCASSLTRTEHMNTEAFFGQGTRLTVV.